The T cell receptor beta chain described here comes from a study of tumor and adjacent non-tumor tissue in lung cancer. Overall study context: Patients were aged roughly 30 to 76, 10 men and roughly five women, stage I to III. Some 3.9 million productive TCRbeta reads were obtained per sample on average. Study-level findings and limits: Normal lung showed higher cumulative top 100 clone frequency than tumor. Significantly higher TCR diversity was found in tumor than normal lung.

The V gene's germline CDR1 is MNHNS and CDR2 SASEGT. CDR3 length equals 15 residues. No cell sorting was done before RNA was extracted from the tissue. Three rounds of nested PCR, following a modified ARM-PCR protocol, produced the TCRbeta library. TCRdb analysed the multiplex PCR reads with MiXCR anew, one entry per CDR3 protein. The data contain over 60,000 distinct CDR3 sequences, 73% of them singletons. In the case of this clonotype: The antigen is unknown. At one boundary the junction diverges from the germline segment, which might be a read error.

The sequenced material came from lung tumor tissue. V gene TRBV6-1 combines with J gene TRBJ1-5; the D is unclear. The TCR originated in a man aged 60 to 69 with non-small cell lung cancer. CDR3 DNA sequence: TGTACCAGCAGTGAAGTACCGAATAGCAATCAGCCCCAGCATTTT. It specifies CTSSEVPNSNQPQHF.